What follows is one T cell receptor (beta chain) and its context. This sample stems from a study of blood T cell repertoires in COVID-19. About the study: Samples taken during acute and convalescent COVID-19 were collected in the United States, Italy and Spain.

In the original analysis: The assay estimated nucleated cells by amplifying reference gene primers. Measured with immunoSEQ multiplex PCR; TCRdb has only the in-frame clones, and not every one. The V and J calls and clone size were taken over from that table, and D and trimming were inferred from the DNA. The repertoire holds 350,000 to 400,000 clones, approximately 90% seen once, with 0.7% to 0.95% in the top ten. The study assigned cohorts using participant-reported clinical history. Before they entered the study, exposed participants had met a COVID-19 case within 2 weeks. The sequence was collected from a woman in her thirties or forties who had been exposed to COVID-19. The sequenced sample consisted of PBMCs or T cells enriched from blood (not recorded which).

CDR3 residues: CASSIDLRGRVSNQPQHF. CDR3 DNA sequence: TGTGCCAGTAGTATAGATCTCCGAGGCCGGGTGAGCAATCAGCCCCAGCATTTT. V gene TRBV19 combines with J gene TRBJ1-5; D is unresolved. The CDR3 runs to 18 residues. Germline values: CDR1 LNHDA, CDR2 SQIVND (reference sequence). Trimming left V 0 bases short and J 1 base short, with 16 bases between.